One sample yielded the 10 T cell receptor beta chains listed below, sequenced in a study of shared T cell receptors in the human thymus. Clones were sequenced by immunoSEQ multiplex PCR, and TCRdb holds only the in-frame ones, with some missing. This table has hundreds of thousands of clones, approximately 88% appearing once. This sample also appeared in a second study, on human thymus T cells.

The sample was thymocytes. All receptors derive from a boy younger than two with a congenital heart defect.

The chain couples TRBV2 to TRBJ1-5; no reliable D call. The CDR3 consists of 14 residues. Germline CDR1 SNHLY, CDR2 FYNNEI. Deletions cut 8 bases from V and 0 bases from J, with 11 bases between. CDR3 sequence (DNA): TGTGCCAGCTGCGAGGAGGGTAGCAATCAGCCCCAGCATTTT. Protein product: CASCEEGSNQPQHF.

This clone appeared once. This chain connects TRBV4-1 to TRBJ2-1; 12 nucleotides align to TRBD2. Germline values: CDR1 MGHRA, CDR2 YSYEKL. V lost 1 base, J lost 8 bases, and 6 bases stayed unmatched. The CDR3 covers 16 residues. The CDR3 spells CASSQVTSGRRDEQFF. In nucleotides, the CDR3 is TGCGCCAGCAGCCAAGTTACTAGCGGGAGGAGAGATGAGCAGTTCTTC.

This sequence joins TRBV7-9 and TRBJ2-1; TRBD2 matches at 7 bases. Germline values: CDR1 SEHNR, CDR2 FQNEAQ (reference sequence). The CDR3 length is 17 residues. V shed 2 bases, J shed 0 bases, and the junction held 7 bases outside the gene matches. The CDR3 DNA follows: TGTGCCAGCAGCTTAAATGGGGGAGGGCCCTCCTACAATGAGCAGTTCTTC. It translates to CASSLNGGGPSYNEQFF.

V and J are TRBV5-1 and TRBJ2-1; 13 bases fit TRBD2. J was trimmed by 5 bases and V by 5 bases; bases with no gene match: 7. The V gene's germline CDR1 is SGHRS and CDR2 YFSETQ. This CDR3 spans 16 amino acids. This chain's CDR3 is CASSPEGLAGNNEQFF. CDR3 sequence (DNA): TGCGCCAGCAGTCCAGAGGGACTAGCGGGGAACAATGAGCAGTTCTTC.

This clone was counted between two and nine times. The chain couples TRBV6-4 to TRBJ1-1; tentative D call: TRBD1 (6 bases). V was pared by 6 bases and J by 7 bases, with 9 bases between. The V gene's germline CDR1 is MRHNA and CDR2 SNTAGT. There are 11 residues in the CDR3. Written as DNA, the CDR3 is TGTGCCAGCAGACAGGGCGATGAAGCTTTCTTT. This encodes CASRQGDEAFF.

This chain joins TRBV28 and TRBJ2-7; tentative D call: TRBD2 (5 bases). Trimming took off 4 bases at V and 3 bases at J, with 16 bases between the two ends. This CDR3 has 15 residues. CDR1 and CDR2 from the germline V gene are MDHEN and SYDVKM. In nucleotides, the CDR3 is TGTGCCAGCAGTTATACTAGTCGACCCTACTACGAGCAGTACTTC. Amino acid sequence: CASSYTSRPYYEQYF.

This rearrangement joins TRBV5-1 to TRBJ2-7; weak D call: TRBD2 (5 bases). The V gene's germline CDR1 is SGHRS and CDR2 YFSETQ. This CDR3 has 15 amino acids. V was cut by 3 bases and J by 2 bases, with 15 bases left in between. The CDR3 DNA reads TGCGCCAGCAGCTGGCGGACTGTAGGGCCCTACGAGCAGTACTTC. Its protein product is CASSWRTVGPYEQYF.

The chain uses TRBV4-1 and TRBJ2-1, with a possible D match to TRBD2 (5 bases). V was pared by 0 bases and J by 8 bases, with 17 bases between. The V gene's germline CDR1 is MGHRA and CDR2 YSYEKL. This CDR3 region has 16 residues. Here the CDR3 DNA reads TGCGCCAGCAGCCAAGATGTCGTACTAGTCCGTGATGAGCAGTTCTTC. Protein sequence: CASSQDVVLVRDEQFF.

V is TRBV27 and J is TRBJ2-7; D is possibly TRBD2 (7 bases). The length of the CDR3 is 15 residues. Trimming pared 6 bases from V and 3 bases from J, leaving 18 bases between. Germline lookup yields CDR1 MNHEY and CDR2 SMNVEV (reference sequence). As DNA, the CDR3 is TGTGCCAGCAGCTTGAAGCGGGGACAAGACTACGAGCAGTACTTC. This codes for CASSLKRGQDYEQYF.

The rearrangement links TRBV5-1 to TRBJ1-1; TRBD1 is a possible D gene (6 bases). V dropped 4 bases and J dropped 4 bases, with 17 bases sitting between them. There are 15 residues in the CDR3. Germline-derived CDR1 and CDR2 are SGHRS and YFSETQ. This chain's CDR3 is CASSRDLTGTTEAFF. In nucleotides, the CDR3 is TGCGCCAGCAGCAGAGACCTTACAGGGACCACTGAAGCTTTCTTT.